Shown below are 29 T cell receptor beta chains from a single sample sequenced in a study of metastatic and nonmetastatic thyroid tumors (dated by TCRdb to about 2020). No treatment had been received by any patient before thyroid surgery. Libraries were made using PCR. Sequencing was carried out with an Illumina HiSeq 4000. In TCRdb, the public reads were trimmed at Q25 with fastp and aligned with MiXCR, with productive beta chains retained. Across this sample there are 13,000 or so clones, with almost 30% seen only once. The top ten clones comprise around 3.7% of the sample. Sample: blood. These receptor sequences come from a female donor with papillary thyroid cancer or a benign thyroid nodule (not recorded which). Some clones in this sample may be carry-over from other donors' samples.

In the case of this clone: Mismatch with germline at one junction end may stem from a read error. The genes are TRBV5-1 and TRBJ2-7; perhaps D is TRBD1 or TRBD2 (7 bases each). The CDR3 contains 19 residues. Germline V gene sequence: CDR1 SGHRS, CDR2 YFSETQ. The CDR3 DNA is TGCTCCAGCAGCAGGGGGACCCTAGGGGGGGGGCCGGTATCCTACGATCAGTACTTC. It specifies CSSSRGTLGGGPVSYDQYF. The full variable domain, rest sourced from reference TRBV5-1 and TRBJ2-7, is KAGVTQTPRYLIKTRGQQVTLSCSPISGHRSVSWYQQTPGQGLQFLFEYFSETQRNKGNFPGRFSGRQFSNSRSEMNVSTLELGDSALYLCSSSRGTLGGGPVSYDQYFGPGTRLTVT.

This clone is categorized as medium-sized (0.01 to 0.1%). The V gene is TRBV15, the J gene TRBJ1-6; unclear D gene. V was clipped by 5 bases and J by 9 bases, with 17 bases between them. The CDR3 is 15 amino acids. Per germline, CDR1 LNHNV and CDR2 YYDKDF (reference sequence). DNA of the CDR3: TGTGCCACCAGCCCGCGGACCTCGCGGCCTTCACCCCTCCACTTT. Residues: CATSPRTSRPSPLHF.

The rearrangement links TRBV7-3 to TRBJ1-2; tentative D call: TRBD1 (6 bases). Germline V gene data show CDR1 as SGHTA and CDR2 as FQGTGA. V shed 5 bases and J shed 3 bases, with 10 bases lying between them. The CDR3 sequence is 13 residues long. The CDR3 sequence: CASSRYRDYGYTF. As DNA, the CDR3 is TGTGCCAGCAGCCGATACAGGGACTATGGCTACACCTTC.

The chain joins TRBV12-3 or TRBV12-4 to TRBJ1-2; no reliable D call. Trimming pared 1 base from V and 6 bases from J, leaving 9 bases between. This CDR3 has 13 amino acids. CDR3 sequence reads: CASSLVVGNGYTF. DNA for the CDR3: TGTGCCAGCAGTTTAGTTGTAGGGAATGGCTACACCTTC.

The chain is built from TRBV27 and TRBJ2-7, with a possible D match to TRBD2 (6 bases). V was cut by 3 bases and J by 1 base, with 10 bases left in between. The germline V gene encodes CDR1 MNHEY and CDR2 SMNVEV (reference sequence). The CDR3 contains 14 residues. CDR3 DNA: TGTGCCAGCAGTTTGGGGAGCGGGTCCTACGAGCAGTACTTC. This sequence encodes CASSLGSGSYEQYF.

On this clone itself: Since no conserved phenylalanine or tryptophan closes the CDR3, a read error is the likely cause. The DNA is left out, because the CDR3 cannot be placed on it with certainty; the CDR3 is given as TCRdb lists it. V gene TRBV15 combines with J gene TRBJ2-1; the D call in the table, TRBD2, was not verified against the DNA. Germline loops: CDR1 LNHNV, CDR2 YYDKDF (reference sequence). Ends included, the CDR3 has 18 residues. The CDR3 is CATSRDRTSGGAYNEHFL.

This clone was seen at least ten times. This chain uses TRBV7-2 with TRBJ1-5, with D perhaps TRBD1 (5 bases). V lost 1 base to trimming and J lost 8 bases, with 9 bases between them. Germline V gives CDR1 SGHTA, CDR2 FQGNSA. The CDR3 length is 13 residues. CDR3 in DNA: TGTGCCAGCAGCTTAGAGACAGTTGAGCCCCAGCATTTT. It translates to CASSLETVEPQHF.

In its sample, this clone was seen a few times. The V gene is TRBV6-5, the J gene TRBJ2-7; D may be TRBD2 (6 bases). Germline V lookup: CDR1 MNHEY, CDR2 SVGAGI. Trimming pared 0 bases from V and 4 bases from J, leaving 16 bases between. The CDR3 consists of 16 residues. The chain's CDR3 is CASSYSIGPAGYEQYF. The CDR3 DNA reads TGTGCCAGCAGTTACTCGATTGGCCCGGCGGGGTACGAGCAGTACTTC.

By share of the sample, this clone is medium-sized. The chain joins TRBV2 to TRBJ2-5, with D maybe TRBD1 (6 bases). V lost 0 bases and J lost 4, with 12 bases in between. Germline V gene sequence: CDR1 SNHLY, CDR2 FYNNEI. The CDR3 runs 15 residues. The CDR3 loop reads CASSEAGGPGETQYF. Here the CDR3 DNA reads TGTGCCAGCAGTGAAGCAGGGGGACCAGGAGAGACCCAGTACTTC.

Comments on this clone: Because it lacks the conserved phenylalanine or tryptophan at the end, this CDR3 is likely a read error. The genes are TRBV30 and TRBJ2-5; D uncertain. The germline CDR1 and CDR2 sequences are GTSNPN and SVGIG (reference sequence). The CDR3 is 13 residues long. The V and J ends lost 1 base and 7 bases respectively, with 13 bases between them. CDR3 DNA sequence: TGTGCCTGGAGTGAGCACAGCGTGACGACCCAGTACGTC. Amino acids: CAWSEHSVTTQYV.

In its sample, this clone is medium-sized. The J gene is TRBJ2-1, the V gene TRBV20-1; the match to TRBD2 covers 7 bases. CDR3 length: 16 residues. V lost 4 bases, J lost 0 bases, and 9 bases stayed unmatched. CDR1 DFQATT and CDR2 SNEGSKA come from the germline V gene (reference sequence). This chain's CDR3 is CSAKGTSASSYNEQFF. DNA of the CDR3: TGCAGTGCTAAGGGCACTAGCGCCAGCTCCTACAATGAGCAGTTCTTC.

The chain recombines TRBV6-1 with TRBJ1-2; possibly TRBD1 for D (6 bases). The CDR3 consists of 14 residues. The germline CDR1 and CDR2 sequences are MNHNS and SASEGT. Trimming took 0 bases from V and 7 from J, leaving 12 bases between them. CDR3 nucleotides: TGTGCCAGCAGTGAAGCTGCGGGGGCGCGTGGCTACACCTTC. The encoded protein is CASSEAAGARGYTF.

The chain recombines TRBV4-2 with TRBJ2-5; TRBD2 aligns across 9 bases. The germline CDR1 and CDR2 sequences are LGHNA and YNFKEQ. The CDR3 extends over 16 amino acids. J was trimmed by 4 bases and V by 1 base; bases with no gene match: 7. The CDR3 region is CASSQVGELAGETQYF. Written as DNA, the CDR3 is TGTGCCAGCAGCCAAGTTGGCGAACTAGCGGGAGAGACCCAGTACTTC.

The CDR3 protein is CATSRAVTLNTEAFF. The CDR3 region has the DNA TGTGCCACCAGCAGAGCCGTAACACTTAACACTGAAGCTTTCTTT. This chain connects TRBV15 to TRBJ1-1; no clear D gene. This CDR3 spans 15 amino acids. Per the germline V gene, CDR1 is LNHNV and CDR2 is YYDKDF (reference sequence). V shed 1 base and J shed 2 bases, with 11 bases lying between them. Looking up the rest from reference TRBV15 and TRBJ1-1 gives the full variable domain: DAMVIQNPRYQVTQFGKPVTLSCSQTLNHNVMYWYQQKSSQAPKLLFHYYDKDFNNEADTPDNFQSRRPNTSFCFLDIRSPGLGDTAMYLCATSRAVTLNTEAFFGQGTRLTVV.

This clone is medium-sized in the sample. V usage is TRBV6-1 and J usage is TRBJ2-2, with D possibly TRBD1 on 5 matching bases. Germline V gene sequence: CDR1 MNHNS, CDR2 SASEGT. The CDR3 spans 13 residues. CDR3 nucleotide sequence: TGTGCAGTGGCAGACAGTCTTTCCGGGGAGCTGTTTTTT. Protein product: CAVADSLSGELFF.

About this clone itself: A junction boundary mismatches the germline segment, possibly from a read error. The chain has TRBV7-2 and TRBJ2-1; maybe TRBD2 (6 bases). The CDR3 length is 14 residues. Germline CDR1 is SGHTA and CDR2 is FQGNSA. CDR3 nucleotide sequence: TGTGCCAGCAGCTTTGCCCGGGGGTCCAATGTGCAGTTCTTC. This encodes CASSFARGSNVQFF.

This clone came up once. The chain employs TRBV9 and TRBJ2-1; 15 positions agree with TRBD2. J gave up 4 bases and V 1 base, and 6 bases lay outside the gene matches. The V gene's germline CDR1 is SGDLS and CDR2 YYNGEE. This CDR3 contains 18 residues. Written as DNA, the CDR3 is TGTGCCAGCAGCGTATCTTGGACTAGCGGGGGGGTTTACAATGAGCAGTTCTTC. This translates into CASSVSWTSGGVYNEQFF.

This clone showed up many times. The V gene is TRBV2, the J gene TRBJ2-3; 10 nucleotides agree with TRBD2. V was pared by 4 bases and J by 1 base, with 2 bases of the junction left unmatched. The CDR3 totals 15 residues. Germline CDR1 and CDR2: SNHLY and FYNNEI. The CDR3 coding sequence is TGTGCCAGCAGTGGTACTAGCGGGGGCACAGATACGCAGTATTTT. Protein: CASSGTSGGTDTQYF.

This clone was counted many times. The V call is TRBV3-1, the J call TRBJ1-4, with a possible D match to TRBD1 (6 bases). CDR3 length: 15 amino acids. Germline CDR1 is LGHDT and CDR2 is YNNKEL (reference sequence). The V end lost 4 bases, the J end lost 4 bases, and 13 bases lay between the germline ends. Written as DNA, the CDR3 is TGTGCCAGCAGCCGCACAGGGTTTAGTAATGAAAAACTGTTTTTT. As protein: CASSRTGFSNEKLFF.

V is TRBV11-1 and J is TRBJ2-1; tentatively, D is TRBD2 (6 bases). The CDR3 is 18 residues long. V was trimmed by 3 bases and J by 4 bases, leaving 22 bases between them. Germline CDR1 and CDR2: SGHAT and FQDESV (reference sequence). DNA for the CDR3: TGTGCCAGCAGCTTGGGGTGTAGGACTACCCAATCGTACAATGAGCAGTTCTTC. It translates to CASSLGCRTTQSYNEQFF.

The table lists this clone with many counts. The chain couples TRBV24-1 to TRBJ2-5; D is unresolved. Trimming removed 0 bases from V and 0 bases from J, with 4 bases in between. Germline V gives CDR1 KGHDR, CDR2 SFDVKD. This CDR3 is 14 amino acids long. CDR3 coding DNA: TGTGCCACCAGTGATTTGGCAGACCAAGAGACCCAGTACTTC. Translating gives CATSDLADQETQYF.

The rearrangement joins TRBV30 to TRBJ1-1; no firm D call. Germline V lookup: CDR1 GTSNPN, CDR2 SVGIG (reference sequence). Trimming took off 0 bases at V and 4 bases at J, with 6 bases between the two ends. This CDR3 region has 12 residues. The DNA of the CDR3 is TGTGCCTGGAGTGTAAGGAGCACTGAAGCTTTCTTT. Its protein is CAWSVRSTEAFF.

Many counts were recorded for this clone. The chain employs TRBV9 and TRBJ1-1; D gene ambiguous. The CDR3 consists of 15 residues. Germline-derived CDR1 and CDR2 are SGDLS and YYNGEE. V gave up 0 bases and J gave up 1 base, with 10 bases separating them. CDR3 sequence (DNA): TGTGCCAGCAGCGTAGGAGGGTTCGGGAACACTGAAGCTTTCTTT. Its translation: CASSVGGFGNTEAFF. Looking up the rest from reference TRBV9 and TRBJ1-1 gives the full variable domain: DSGVTQTPKHLITATGQRVTLRCSPRSGDLSVYWYQQSLDQGLQFLIQYYNGEERAKGNILERFSAQQFPDLHSELNLSSLELGDSALYFCASSVGGFGNTEAFFGQGTRLTVV.

The chain recombines TRBV12-3 or TRBV12-4 with TRBJ1-2, with TRBD1 matching over 8 bases. The trim removed 5 bases at V and 4 bases at J, leaving 3 bases unmatched. CDR3 length: 13 amino acids. The DNA for the CDR3 is TGTGCCAGCAGTCGGGGACAGGCCTATGGCTACACCTTC. This codes for CASSRGQAYGYTF.

The V gene is TRBV20-1, the J gene TRBJ2-1, with TRBD2 as a possible D gene (6 bases). This CDR3 comprises 16 residues. Trimming took off 0 bases at V and 2 bases at J, with 14 bases between the two ends. Germline V gene sequence: CDR1 DFQATT, CDR2 SNEGSKA (reference sequence). The CDR3 reads CSARDFRESPYNEQFF. CDR3 coding DNA: TGCAGTGCTAGAGATTTTCGGGAGAGTCCCTACAATGAGCAGTTCTTC.

This clone was seen at least ten times. At the DNA level, this CDR3 is encoded by other sequences in the same sample as well. This rearrangement joins TRBV6-2 or TRBV6-3 to TRBJ1-1; D may be TRBD1 (6 bases). V lost 0 bases and J 8 bases, leaving 13 bases between the germline ends. The CDR3 has 14 amino acids. Germline V gene sequence: CDR1 MNHEY, CDR2 SVGEGT. CDR3 region: CASSYSLFDREAFF. The CDR3 nucleotides read TGTGCCAGCAGTTACTCCCTTTTCGACAGGGAAGCTTTCTTT.

The chain is built from TRBV4-2 and TRBJ1-6; no clear D. Germline values: CDR1 LGHNA, CDR2 YNFKEQ. The length of the CDR3 is 14 residues. The V gene lost 0 bases and the J gene lost 9 bases, with 9 bases spanning the gap. The CDR3 DNA reads TGTGCCAGCAGCCAAGAAGCGGGTAGTTCACCCCTCCACTTT. Translated, it gives CASSQEAGSSPLHF.

The CDR3 coding sequence is TGTGCCAGCAGTTCGGACAGCTCCTACGAGCAGTACTTC. Its translation is CASSSDSSYEQYF. The chain is built from TRBV6-2 or TRBV6-3 and TRBJ2-7, with D possibly being TRBD1 (6 bases). Germline values: CDR1 MNHEY, CDR2 SVGEGT. This CDR3 region has 13 residues. V was cut by 4 bases and J by 0 bases, with 7 bases left in between.

The chain couples TRBV9 to TRBJ2-1; D perhaps matches TRBD1 (5 bases). The CDR3 sequence is 13 residues long. V was trimmed by 4 bases and J by 7 bases, leaving 12 bases between them. Germline V CDR1 and CDR2: SGDLS, YYNGEE. DNA of the CDR3: TGTGCCAGCAGCCTATTGACAGTTAATGAGCAGTTCTTC. Translation gives CASSLLTVNEQFF.